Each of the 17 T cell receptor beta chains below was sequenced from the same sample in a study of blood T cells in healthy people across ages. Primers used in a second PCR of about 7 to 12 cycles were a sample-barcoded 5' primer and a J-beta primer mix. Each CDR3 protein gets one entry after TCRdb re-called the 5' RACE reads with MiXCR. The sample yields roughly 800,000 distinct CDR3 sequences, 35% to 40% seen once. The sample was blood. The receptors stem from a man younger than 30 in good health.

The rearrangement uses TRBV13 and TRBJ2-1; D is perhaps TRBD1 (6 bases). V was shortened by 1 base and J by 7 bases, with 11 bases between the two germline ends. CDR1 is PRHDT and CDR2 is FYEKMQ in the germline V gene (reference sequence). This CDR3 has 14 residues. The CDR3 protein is CASSLDRATNEQFF. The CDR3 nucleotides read TGTGCCAGCAGCTTAGACAGGGCAACGAATGAGCAGTTCTTC.

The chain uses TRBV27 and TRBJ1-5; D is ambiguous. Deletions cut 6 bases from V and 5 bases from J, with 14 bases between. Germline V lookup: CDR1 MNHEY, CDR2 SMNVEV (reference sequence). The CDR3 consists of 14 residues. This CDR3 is CASRVHSFDQPQHF. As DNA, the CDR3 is TGTGCCAGCAGAGTGCACTCTTTCGATCAGCCCCAGCATTTT.

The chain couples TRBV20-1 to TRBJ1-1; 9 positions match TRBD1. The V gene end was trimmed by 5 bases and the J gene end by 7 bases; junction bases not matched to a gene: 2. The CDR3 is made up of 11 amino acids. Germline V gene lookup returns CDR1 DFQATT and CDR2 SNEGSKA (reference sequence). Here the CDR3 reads CSARTGVEAFF. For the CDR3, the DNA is TGCAGTGCTCGGACAGGGGTTGAAGCTTTCTTT.

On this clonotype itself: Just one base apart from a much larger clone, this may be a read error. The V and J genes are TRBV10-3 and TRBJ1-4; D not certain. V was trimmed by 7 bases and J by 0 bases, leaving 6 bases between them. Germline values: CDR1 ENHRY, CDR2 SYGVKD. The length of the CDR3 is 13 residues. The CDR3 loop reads CAIKGTTNEKLFF. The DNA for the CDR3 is TGTGCCATCAAGGGTACAACTAATGAAAAACTGTTTTTT.

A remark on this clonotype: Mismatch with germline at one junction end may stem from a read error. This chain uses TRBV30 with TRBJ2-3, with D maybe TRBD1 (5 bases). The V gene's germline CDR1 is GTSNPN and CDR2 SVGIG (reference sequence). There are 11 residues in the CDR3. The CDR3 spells CASTGTDAQYF. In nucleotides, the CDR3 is TGTGCCTCTACAGGCACAGATGCGCAGTATTTT.

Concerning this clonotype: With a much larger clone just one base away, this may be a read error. DNA of the CDR3: TGCAGCCCGGACAGGGACTCCTACAATGGGCAGTTCTTC. Translated, it gives CSPDRDSYNGQFF. V usage is TRBV29-1 and J usage is TRBJ2-1; the match to TRBD1 covers 8 bases. This CDR3 region has 13 residues. Per the germline V gene, CDR1 is SQVTM and CDR2 is ANQGSEA.

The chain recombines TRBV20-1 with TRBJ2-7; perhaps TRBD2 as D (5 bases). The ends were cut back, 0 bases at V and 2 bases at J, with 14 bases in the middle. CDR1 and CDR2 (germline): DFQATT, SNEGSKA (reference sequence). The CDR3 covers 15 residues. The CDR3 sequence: CSARESLSGAYEQYF. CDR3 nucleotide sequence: TGCAGTGCTAGAGAGTCACTCTCCGGGGCCTACGAGCAGTACTTC.

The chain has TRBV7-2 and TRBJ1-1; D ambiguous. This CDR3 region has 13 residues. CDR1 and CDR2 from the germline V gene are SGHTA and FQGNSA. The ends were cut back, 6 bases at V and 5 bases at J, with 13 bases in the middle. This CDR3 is CASSSSLRTEAFF. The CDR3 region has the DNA TGTGCCAGCAGTTCCTCTCTTAGGACTGAAGCTTTCTTT.

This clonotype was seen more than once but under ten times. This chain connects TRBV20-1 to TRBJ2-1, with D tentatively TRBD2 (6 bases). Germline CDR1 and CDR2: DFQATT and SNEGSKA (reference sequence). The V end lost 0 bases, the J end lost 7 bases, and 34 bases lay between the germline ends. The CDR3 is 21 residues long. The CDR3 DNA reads TGCAGTGCTAGAGAGGGACCGGGAGATGGAGTTCCGGTTGCTCGGTGGAATGAGCAGTTCTTC. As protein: CSAREGPGDGVPVARWNEQFF.

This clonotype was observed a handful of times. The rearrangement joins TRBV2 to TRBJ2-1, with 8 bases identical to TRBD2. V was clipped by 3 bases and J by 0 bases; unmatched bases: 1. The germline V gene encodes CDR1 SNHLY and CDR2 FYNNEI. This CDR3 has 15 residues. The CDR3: CASSEAGGSYNEQFF. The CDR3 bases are TGTGCCAGCAGTGAGGCGGGAGGCTCCTACAATGAGCAGTTCTTC.

The CDR3 loop is CASSFAATYEQYF. CDR3 DNA sequence: TGTGCCAGCAGTTTCGCAGCAACCTACGAGCAGTACTTC. The chain employs TRBV12-3 or TRBV12-4 and TRBJ2-4, with D unclear. The J call is in doubt because the DNA end fits TRBJ2-7 better. The CDR3 runs 13 residues.

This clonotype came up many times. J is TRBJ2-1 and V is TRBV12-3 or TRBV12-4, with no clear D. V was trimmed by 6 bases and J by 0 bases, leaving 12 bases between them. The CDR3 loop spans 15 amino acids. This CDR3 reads CASRPNVGSYNEQFF. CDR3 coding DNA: TGTGCCAGCAGGCCGAACGTTGGCTCCTACAATGAGCAGTTCTTC.

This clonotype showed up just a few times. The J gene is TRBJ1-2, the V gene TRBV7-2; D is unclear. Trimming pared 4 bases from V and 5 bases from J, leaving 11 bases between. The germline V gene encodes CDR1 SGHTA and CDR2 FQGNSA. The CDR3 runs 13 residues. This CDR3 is CASSSGPRYGYTF. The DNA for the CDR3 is TGTGCCAGCAGCTCCGGGCCCCGGTATGGCTACACCTTC.

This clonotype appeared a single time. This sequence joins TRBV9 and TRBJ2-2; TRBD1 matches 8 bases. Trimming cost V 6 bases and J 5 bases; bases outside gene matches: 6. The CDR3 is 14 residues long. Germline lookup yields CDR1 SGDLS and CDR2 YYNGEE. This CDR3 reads CASTIDRGTGELFF. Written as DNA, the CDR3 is TGTGCCAGCACCATAGACAGGGGAACCGGGGAGCTGTTTTTT.

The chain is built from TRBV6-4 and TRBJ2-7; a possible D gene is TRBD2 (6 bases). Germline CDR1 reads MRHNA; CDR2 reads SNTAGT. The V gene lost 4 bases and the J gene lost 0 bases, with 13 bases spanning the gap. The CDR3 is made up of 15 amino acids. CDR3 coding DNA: TGTGCCAGCAGTGTATCGGCGGGAAGCTCCTACGAGCAGTACTTC. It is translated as CASSVSAGSSYEQYF.

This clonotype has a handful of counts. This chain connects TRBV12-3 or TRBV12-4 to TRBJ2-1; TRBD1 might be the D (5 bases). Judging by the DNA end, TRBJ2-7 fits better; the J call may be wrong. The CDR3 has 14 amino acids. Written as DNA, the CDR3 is TGTGCCAGCAGTTGGCAGGGATACTACAATGAGCAGTACTTC. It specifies CASSWQGYYNEQYF.

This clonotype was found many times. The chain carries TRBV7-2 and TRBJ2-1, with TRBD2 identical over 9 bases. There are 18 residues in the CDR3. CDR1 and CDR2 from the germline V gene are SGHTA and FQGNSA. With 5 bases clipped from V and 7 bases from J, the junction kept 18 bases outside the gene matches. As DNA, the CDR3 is TGTGCCAGCAGCCCCCTCGGCGGGGGGGCAAGTGTAACAAATGAGCAGTTCTTC. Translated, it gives CASSPLGGGASVTNEQFF.